This entry concerns a single T cell receptor (beta chain). Data came from immunoSEQ multiplex PCR; TCRdb stores just in-frame clones and leaves some out. The repertoire holds 99,000 or so clones, with 82% as singletons. These data are taken from a study of T cell responses to AZD1222 COVID-19 vaccine. V dropped 4 bases and J dropped 2 bases, with 14 bases sitting between them. Germline CDR1 SGHDN, CDR2 FVKESK. The CDR3 sequence is 15 residues long. The rearrangement links TRBV14 to TRBJ1-2; tentative D call: TRBD1 (5 bases). Sequenced material: peripheral blood, taken on day 0 of AZD1222 vaccination. This receptor was identified in an adult in good health. The CDR3 spells CASSLGTFLNYGYTF. In DNA, the CDR3 is TGTGCCAGCAGCCTAGGGACTTTCCTAAACTATGGCTACACCTTC.